A selection of T cell receptor beta chains follows, all from one sample in a study of blood T cell repertoires in COVID-19. Here immunoSEQ multiplex PCR was the method, and the copy in TCRdb shows in-frame clones only, minus some. In the table there are some 190,000 clones, approximately 91% of which are singletons. Material: peripheral blood. Source of these receptors: a man aged 30 to 45 with acute or convalescent COVID-19. The CDR3 runs from the conserved cysteine through the conserved F or W.

v_call	j_call	cdr3_aa
TRBV5-6	TRBJ2-5	CASSWGQGETQYF
TRBV23-1	TRBJ2-3	CASSQPASSSGRGQYF
TRBV7-9	TRBJ1-3	CASSLVEAGNTIYF
TRBV27	TRBJ1-1	CATSPRGLNTEAFF
TRBV11-3	TRBJ2-3	CASSLVGTSAHTDTQYF
TRBV18	TRBJ2-7	CASSPVTGRPYEQYF
TRBV20-1	TRBJ2-3	CSASLFGTDTQYF
TRBV7-9	TRBJ2-3	CASSLVSASGGETQYF
TRBV4-2	TRBJ2-5	CASSQGLAGGETQYF
TRBV4-1	TRBJ1-6	CASSPYLDSGNSPLHF
TRBV7-3	TRBJ1-1	CASSLKAGDTEAFF
TRBV3-1/TRBV3-2	TRBJ2-2	CASSQHEGPGELFF
TRBV27	TRBJ2-1	CASSPRLASGEQFF
TRBV27	TRBJ2-1	CASSLLTGGSYNEQFF
TRBV27	TRBJ2-2	CASNPGQGLYFDTGELFF
TRBV5-6	TRBJ1-2	CASSTDSNYGYTF
TRBV28	TRBJ1-5	CASRRSHQPQHF
TRBV18	TRBJ1-1	CASSLEGSEAFF
TRBV3-1/TRBV3-2	TRBJ1-5	CASSQVGRGDQPQHF
TRBV15	TRBJ2-7	CATSSPGTGSYEQYF
TRBV7-3	TRBJ1-2	CASSSGTGDGYTF
TRBV12-3/TRBV12-4	TRBJ2-1	CASSPQSYNEQFF
TRBV12-3/TRBV12-4	TRBJ2-2	CASSPPVGELFF
TRBV9	TRBJ1-2	CASSVDQGGGYTF
TRBV30	TRBJ1-6	CAWSSGTGNSPLHF
TRBV5-1	TRBJ2-5	CASSLPFPPQETQYF
TRBV5-6	TRBJ1-1	CASSSQTANTEAFF
TRBV19	TRBJ2-1	CASSIGLVPYNEQFF
TRBV28	TRBJ1-1	CASSFGDTEAFF
TRBV12-5	TRBJ1-2	CASGLVVAGPIDGYTF
TRBV18	TRBJ2-7	CASSPIREGEQYF
TRBV9	TRBJ2-1	CASSVDGHSYNEQFF
TRBV5-4	TRBJ1-1	CASSPGQGTGAEAFF
TRBV7-8	TRBJ1-2	CASSSPTDRAYGYTF
TRBV3-1/TRBV3-2	TRBJ2-1	CASSQVGTGYNEQFF
TRBV28	TRBJ1-1	CASSLRGTEAFF
TRBV28	TRBJ1-1	CASGTLGVRVHTEAFF